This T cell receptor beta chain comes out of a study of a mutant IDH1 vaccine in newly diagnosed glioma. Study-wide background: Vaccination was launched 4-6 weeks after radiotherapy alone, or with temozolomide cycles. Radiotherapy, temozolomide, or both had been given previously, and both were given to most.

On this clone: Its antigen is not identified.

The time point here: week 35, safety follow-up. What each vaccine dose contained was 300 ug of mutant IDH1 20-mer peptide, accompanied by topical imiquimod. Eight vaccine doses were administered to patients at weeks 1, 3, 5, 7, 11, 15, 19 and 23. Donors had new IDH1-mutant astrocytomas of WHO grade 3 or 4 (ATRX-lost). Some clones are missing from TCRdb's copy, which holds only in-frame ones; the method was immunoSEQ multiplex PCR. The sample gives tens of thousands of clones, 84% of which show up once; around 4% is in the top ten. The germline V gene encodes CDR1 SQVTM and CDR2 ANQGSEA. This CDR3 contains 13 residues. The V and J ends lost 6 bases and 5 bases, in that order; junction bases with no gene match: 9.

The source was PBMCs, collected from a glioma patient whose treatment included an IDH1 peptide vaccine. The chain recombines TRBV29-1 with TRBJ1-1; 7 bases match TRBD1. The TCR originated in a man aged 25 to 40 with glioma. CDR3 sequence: CSVARTGETEAFF. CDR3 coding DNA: TGCAGCGTCGCCCGGACAGGAGAAACTGAAGCTTTCTTT.